The source of this T cell receptor beta chain is a study of shared clonotypes between healthy human individuals. Study at large: Contributing individuals were a couple of females and a few males aged 18 to 49. Regarding the study as a whole: For naive CD4 cells, roughly 5% of clonotypes were shared across several donors. Sampling covered blood only; tissue repertoires likely differ. Generation probabilities were higher for clonotypes shared across all four sorted-subset donors than for unshared ones.

The table came from immunoSEQ multiplex PCR; TCRdb's copy has only in-frame clones and leaves some out. This table holds some 1,100,000 clones, roughly 74% found once. About this clone itself: Its antigen is undetermined.

J was trimmed by 7 bases and V by 3 bases; bases with no gene match: 5. Germline V lookup: CDR1 MDHEN, CDR2 SYDVKM. The CDR3 extends over 15 amino acids. This sequence originates from a young man in good health. Some clones in this sample may be carry-over from other donors' samples. The sequencing sample was made of memory CD4+ T cells from PBMCs. Noted subset: CD45RA-negative fraction. The V gene is TRBV28, the J gene TRBJ2-7; 14 bases are shared with TRBD2. In nucleotides, the CDR3 is TGTGCCAGCAGTTTGTCCCGACTAGCGGGAGGGGAGCAGTACTTC. It translates to CASSLSRLAGGEQYF.